A selection of T cell receptor beta chains follows, all from one sample in a study of shared clonotypes between healthy human individuals. TCRdb keeps only in-frame clones here, not all; method: immunoSEQ multiplex PCR. The sample lists 800,000 or so clones, about 97% occurring once. Sequencing was carried out using naive CD8+ T cells sorted from blood. Receptor source: a man aged 30 to 45 in good health. Both conserved end residues are part of each CDR3. D genes are given only for firm matches. Only part of the rows carry a size: once, few, many, or a class if the clone is expanded.

D: -; size: -; V: TRBV5-6; J: TRBJ1-3; DNA: TGTGCCAGCAGCTTGGGAGGGTTAGGAAACACCATATATTTT; CDR3: CASSLGGLGNTIYF
D: -; size: once; V: TRBV7-3; J: TRBJ1-4; DNA: TGTGCCAGCAGCTTACAGGGTGCAACTAATGAAAAACTGTTTTTT; CDR3: CASSLQGATNEKLFF
D: -; size: -; V: TRBV10-2; J: TRBJ2-7; DNA: TGCGCCAGCAGTGGAGTGGGTTTGTACGAGCAGTACTTC; CDR3: CASSGVGLYEQYF
D: TRBD1; size: -; V: TRBV7-3; J: TRBJ1-2; DNA: TGTGCCAGCAGCCTAACAGGGGGTGAGGAAAGCTACACCTTC; CDR3: CASSLTGGEESYTF
D: -; size: -; V: TRBV2; J: TRBJ2-5; DNA: TGTGCCAGCAGAGGGCGTAGGGAGACCCAGTACTTC; CDR3: CASRGRRETQYF
D: -; size: -; V: TRBV14; J: TRBJ1-2; DNA: TGTGCCAGCAGCCAAGAGGGCAGCTATGGCTACACCTTC; CDR3: CASSQEGSYGYTF
D: -; size: -; V: TRBV7-6; J: TRBJ2-7; DNA: TGTGCCAGCAGCCGGTGGACAGCCACCTACGAGCAGTACTTC; CDR3: CASSRWTATYEQYF
D: -; size: -; V: TRBV7-2; J: TRBJ1-2; DNA: TGTGCCAGCAGCTTAGCGTTGGCCGCCCTCTGGGGCTACACCTTC; CDR3: CASSLALAALWGYTF
D: -; size: -; V: TRBV7-9; J: TRBJ2-7; DNA: TGTGCCAGCATGCCTCAGGGGAACTACGAGCAGTACTTC; CDR3: CASMPQGNYEQYF
D: -; size: -; V: TRBV30; J: TRBJ2-2; DNA: TGTGCCGGCCCAGGGAACACCGGGGAGCTGTTTTTT; CDR3: CAGPGNTGELFF
D: -; size: -; V: TRBV5-1; J: TRBJ2-7; DNA: TGCGCCAGCAGCTTGGGGGGGTCGCCCTACGAGCAGTACTTC; CDR3: CASSLGGSPYEQYF
D: -; size: -; V: TRBV5-1; J: TRBJ2-7; DNA: TGCGCCAGCAGCCCCACGGGTGGGGACGGCACCTACGAGCAGTACTTC; CDR3: CASSPTGGDGTYEQYF
D: -; size: once; V: TRBV9; J: TRBJ2-1; DNA: TGTGCCAGCAGCGATCCGGTCGCTGCCGACAATGAGCAGTTCTTC; CDR3: CASSDPVAADNEQFF
D: -; size: once; V: TRBV10-3; J: TRBJ1-1; DNA: TGTGCCATCAGTCCGGGGGGTAACACTGAAGCTTTCTTT; CDR3: CAISPGGNTEAFF
D: -; size: -; V: TRBV6-1; J: TRBJ2-7; DNA: TGTGCCAGCAGTGAAAGTGCCTTGACGGAGCTTTCTTCGGGCGAGCAGTACTTC; CDR3: CASSESALTELSSGEQYF
D: -; size: once; V: TRBV5-8; J: TRBJ2-2; DNA: TGTGCCAACAGACTAGTCAAACATAGGGCCACCGGGGAGCTGTTTTTT; CDR3: CANRLVKHRATGELFF
D: -; size: -; V: TRBV18; J: TRBJ1-1; DNA: TGTGCCAGCTCACCACCGGGACCCACGGGCACTGAAGCTTTCTTT; CDR3: CASSPPGPTGTEAFF
D: -; size: -; V: TRBV20-1; J: TRBJ1-1; DNA: TGCAGTGCTAGAGGGGGTGTCGAAGCTTTCTTT; CDR3: CSARGGVEAFF
D: TRBD2; size: -; V: TRBV4-1; J: TRBJ2-5; DNA: TGCGCCAGCAGCCACTTAACCGGAGCGGGAGGCTCCCAAGAGACCCAGTACTTC; CDR3: CASSHLTGAGGSQETQYF
D: -; size: -; V: TRBV29-1; J: TRBJ1-2; DNA: TGCAGCGTTGATGGCATGAGGGACTCTAGGAACTATGGCTACACCTTC; CDR3: CSVDGMRDSRNYGYTF
D: -; size: -; V: TRBV9; J: TRBJ1-1; DNA: TGTGCCAGCGGGCCAGGAGCTTTCTTT; CDR3: CASGPGAFF
D: -; size: -; V: TRBV7-2; J: TRBJ1-1; DNA: TGTGCCAGCAGCTTATTAAACACTGAAGCTTTCTTT; CDR3: CASSLLNTEAFF
D: -; size: -; V: TRBV2; J: TRBJ2-1; DNA: TGTGCCAGCAGAAGTGGGGGGTATAATGAGCAGTTCTTC; CDR3: CASRSGGYNEQFF
D: TRBD2; size: -; V: TRBV7-2; J: TRBJ2-5; DNA: TGTGCCAGCAGCTCGACTAGCGGGAACCAAGAGACCCAGTACTTC; CDR3: CASSSTSGNQETQYF
D: TRBD1; size: -; V: TRBV4-3; J: TRBJ2-6; DNA: TGCGCCAGCGCACTAGGGACAGCTGGGGCCAACGTCCTGACTTTC; CDR3: CASALGTAGANVLTF
D: TRBD1; size: -; V: TRBV6-5; J: TRBJ2-1; DNA: TGTGCCAGCAGTAGACAGGGGAGATACAATGAGCAGTTCTTC; CDR3: CASSRQGRYNEQFF
D: TRBD2; size: -; V: TRBV7-9; J: TRBJ2-1; DNA: TGTGCCAGCAGCTGGGGGCGGGAGGCGCAGTTCTTC; CDR3: CASSWGREAQFF
D: TRBD2; size: -; V: TRBV5-1; J: TRBJ2-1; DNA: TGCGCCAGCAGCTTCTCAGCGGGAGTTGCTGAGCAGTTCTTC; CDR3: CASSFSAGVAEQFF
D: TRBD1; size: -; V: TRBV14; J: TRBJ2-7; DNA: TGTGCCAGCAGCCCTACCGGGACAGGGGTCGAGCAGTACTTC; CDR3: CASSPTGTGVEQYF
D: -; size: once; V: TRBV11-3; J: TRBJ2-5; DNA: TGTGCCAGCAGCTCAAGGACAGACCAAGAGACCCAGTACTTC; CDR3: CASSSRTDQETQYF
D: -; size: -; V: TRBV5-1; J: TRBJ2-7; DNA: TGCGCCAGCAGCTTCGACGGGGACTACGAGCAGTACTTC; CDR3: CASSFDGDYEQYF
D: TRBD2; size: -; V: TRBV5-1; J: TRBJ2-1; DNA: TGCGCCAGCAGCCAGCGACTTAGCGGGAGATCCTACAATGAGCAGTTCTTC; CDR3: CASSQRLSGRSYNEQFF
D: -; size: -; V: TRBV18; J: TRBJ2-3; DNA: TGTGCCAGCTCCCTATTGATAGCGGAGCCTCCCACAGATACGCAGTATTTT; CDR3: CASSLLIAEPPTDTQYF
D: -; size: -; V: TRBV30; J: TRBJ1-2; DNA: TGTGCCTGGAGTGCGGACAGTCTCTATGGCTACACCTTC; CDR3: CAWSADSLYGYTF
D: -; size: -; V: TRBV27; J: TRBJ2-7; DNA: TGTGCCAGCAGTACGAGCGGCCCGTCCTACGAGCAGTACTTC; CDR3: CASSTSGPSYEQYF
D: TRBD2; size: -; V: TRBV5-4; J: TRBJ2-3; DNA: TGTGCCAGCAGTCGAGGGACTAGCGGGAGGTTTGGCACAGATACGCAGTATTTT; CDR3: CASSRGTSGRFGTDTQYF
D: -; size: -; V: TRBV18; J: TRBJ2-7; DNA: TGTGCCAGCTCACCAAAACAGGGTGGTTACGAGCAGTACTTC; CDR3: CASSPKQGGYEQYF
D: -; size: -; V: TRBV9; J: TRBJ2-3; DNA: TGTGCCAGCAGCGACCCAAAGACCGTTAGCACAGATACGCAGTATTTT; CDR3: CASSDPKTVSTDTQYF
D: -; size: -; V: TRBV5-6; J: TRBJ2-1; DNA: TGTGCCAGCAGCTTGGAGATTCATGAGCAGTTCTTC; CDR3: CASSLEIHEQFF
D: -; size: -; V: TRBV5-1; J: TRBJ2-7; DNA: TGCGCCAGCAGCTTGGCCTCTGAAGCCTACGAGCAGTACTTC; CDR3: CASSLASEAYEQYF